Shown below are 16 T cell receptor beta chains from a single sample sequenced in a study of blood T cell repertoires in COVID-19. Assay: immunoSEQ multiplex PCR; the TCRdb copy retains only in-frame clones and omits some. The sample shows some 14,000 clones, around 76% of them seen only once. The sequencing sample was made of peripheral blood. The receptors come from a woman aged 80 or over with acute or convalescent COVID-19.

V gene TRBV12-5 combines with J gene TRBJ2-6; TRBD2 agrees at 9 bases. Trimming removed 1 base from V and 0 bases from J; junction bases left unmatched: 16. The length of the CDR3 is 22 residues. Germline loops: CDR1 LGHNT, CDR2 FRNRAP. The CDR3 sequence: CASGLAPGGLAGIYSGANVLTF. In DNA, the CDR3 is TGTGCTAGTGGTTTGGCCCCGGGGGGGCTAGCGGGGATATACTCTGGGGCCAACGTCCTGACTTTC.

The V call is TRBV5-1, the J call TRBJ1-1; TRBD1 matches 7 bases. Trimming removed 1 base from V and 6 bases from J; junction bases left unmatched: 9. CDR1 SGHRS and CDR2 YFSETQ come from the germline V gene. The CDR3 has 15 amino acids. The CDR3 DNA reads TGCGCCAGCAGCTTGAACGCAGGGGGAGTGTCTGAAGCTTTCTTT. Protein product: CASSLNAGGVSEAFF.

V gene TRBV19 combines with J gene TRBJ1-2, with unresolved D. CDR3 length equals 14 residues. Deletions cut 3 bases from V and 4 bases from J, with 12 bases between. The V gene's germline CDR1 is LNHDA and CDR2 SQIVND (reference sequence). The CDR3 reads CASSMAIGVYGYTF. In nucleotides, the CDR3 is TGTGCCAGTAGTATGGCGATCGGGGTCTATGGCTACACCTTC.

The count of this clone is one. The gene calls are TRBV11-1 and TRBJ1-2, with a weak D call TRBD1 (6 bases). The CDR3 consists of 13 residues. V lost 5 bases, J lost 5 bases, and 12 bases lay in between. Germline V gene data show CDR1 as SGHAT and CDR2 as FQDESV (reference sequence). The CDR3 nucleotides are TGTGCCAGCAGCCCACAGGGAGCGTATGGCTACACCTTC. This codes for CASSPQGAYGYTF.

This clone was recorded only once. The CDR3 spells CAITEDSNYGYTF. The CDR3 bases are TGTGCCATCACCGAGGACAGTAACTATGGCTACACCTTC. This rearrangement joins TRBV10-3 to TRBJ1-2; D is perhaps TRBD1 (6 bases). V was cut by 7 bases and J by 1 base, with 10 bases left in between. The CDR3 has 13 amino acids. Germline CDR1 and CDR2: ENHRY and SYGVKD.

This clone was recorded a few times. This chain links TRBV5-1 with TRBJ2-1; 10 bases fit TRBD2. Losses at the gene ends were 4 bases for V and 5 bases for J; bases not matched to a gene: 6. CDR1 and CDR2 (germline): SGHRS, YFSETQ. The CDR3 covers 15 residues. The CDR3 DNA follows: TGCGCCAGCAGCGTGGGACTAGCGAGTCACAATGAGCAGTTCTTC. It encodes CASSVGLASHNEQFF.

The chain recombines TRBV12-5 with TRBJ2-7; 7 bases line up with TRBD1. Germline-derived CDR1 and CDR2 are LGHNT and FRNRAP. Trimming cost V 5 bases and J 4 bases; bases outside gene matches: 5. The CDR3 runs to 13 residues. The CDR3 DNA reads TGTGCTAGTGGTCGGGACAGATTTTACGAGCAGTACTTC. The encoded protein is CASGRDRFYEQYF.

This chain uses TRBV23-1 with TRBJ1-3; 10 nucleotides line up with TRBD1. TRBV23-1 is an ORF, with its function uncertain. The CDR3 is made up of 16 amino acids. V shed 0 bases, J shed 6 bases, and the junction held 5 bases outside the gene matches. The CDR3 reads CASSQSPGTGENTIYF. In DNA form, the CDR3 reads TGCGCCAGCAGTCAATCGCCTGGGACAGGGGAAAACACCATATATTTT.

V is TRBV4-2 and J is TRBJ1-4, with D possibly being TRBD1 (6 bases). This CDR3 region has 17 residues. Trimming left V 2 bases short and J 7 bases short, with 20 bases between. Germline V CDR1 and CDR2: LGHNA, YNFKEQ. CDR3 region: CASSQPGGGRDIEKLFF. The DNA of the CDR3 is TGTGCCAGCAGCCAACCTGGGGGGGGGCGCGATATTGAAAAACTGTTTTTT.

J is TRBJ2-5 and V is TRBV5-7, with 8 bases that match TRBD1. TRBV5-7 is reported as an ORF; its role is uncertain. The CDR3 loop spans 14 amino acids. The J segment lost 1 base and the V segment lost 4 bases, leaving 3 bases of the junction unmatched. The CDR3 sequence: CASSKGQAQETQYF. Written as DNA, the CDR3 is TGTGCCAGCAGCAAGGGACAGGCCCAAGAGACCCAGTACTTC.

The rearrangement uses TRBV6-5 and TRBJ2-7; D call uncertain. The CDR3 has 13 amino acids. Trimming took 5 bases from V and 4 from J, leaving 12 bases between them. In germline, CDR1 is MNHEY, CDR2 SVGAGI. CDR3 loop: CASSPDTQYEQYF. DNA of the CDR3: TGTGCCAGCAGTCCCGACACCCAATACGAGCAGTACTTC.

The V and J genes are TRBV7-9 and TRBJ2-2, with D tentatively TRBD2 (6 bases). The CDR3 has 16 amino acids. The V end lost 5 bases, the J end lost 6 bases, and 19 bases lay between the germline ends. Germline assignment: CDR1 SEHNR and CDR2 FQNEAQ (reference sequence). The CDR3 nucleotides read TGTGCCAGCAGCCCTAAAGTGGGGACTCTCCCCGGGGAGCTGTTTTTT. This gives the protein CASSPKVGTLPGELFF.

This clone was observed a handful of times. The CDR3 protein is CASSLYDRGYEKLFF. The CDR3 DNA sequence: TGTGCCAGCAGCTTATATGACAGGGGGTATGAAAAACTGTTTTTT. V gene TRBV5-6 combines with J gene TRBJ1-4; TRBD1 matches 9 bases. The CDR3 has 15 amino acids. J gave up 6 bases and V 2 bases, and 5 bases lay outside the gene matches. Germline assignment: CDR1 SGHDT and CDR2 YYEEEE. Based on the CDR3 plus reference TRBV5-6 and TRBJ1-4, the full variable domain is DAGVTQSPTHLIKTRGQQVTLRCSPKSGHDTVSWYQQALGQGPQFIFQYYEEEERQRGNFPDRFSGHQFPNYSSELNVNALLLGDSALYLCASSLYDRGYEKLFFGSGTQLSVL.

The CDR3 coding sequence is TGTGCCAGCAGTTTAGGGGGCAGCAATCAGCCCCAGCATTTT. Translation: CASSLGGSNQPQHF. The rearrangement links TRBV28 to TRBJ1-5; the D gene is possibly TRBD1 (6 bases). Trimming pared 2 bases from V and 1 base from J, leaving 6 bases between. This CDR3 is built from 14 residues. The germline V gene encodes CDR1 MDHEN and CDR2 SYDVKM. The full variable domain, with the rest looked up from reference TRBV28 and TRBJ1-5, is DVKVTQSSRYLVKRTGEKVFLECVQDMDHENMFWYRQDPGLGLRLIYFSYDVKMKEKGDIPEGYSVSREKKERFSLILESASTNQTSMYLCASSLGGSNQPQHFGDGTRLSIL.

For the CDR3, the DNA is TGTGCTAGTGCCCTAGGAGGCTCCTACAATGAGCAGTTCTTC. Protein: CASALGGSYNEQFF. V is TRBV12-5 and J is TRBJ2-1; D possibly corresponds to TRBD2 (5 bases). CDR1 and CDR2 from the germline V gene are LGHNT and FRNRAP. The CDR3 is 14 residues long. V was trimmed by 7 bases and J by 0 bases, leaving 10 bases between them.

This chain joins TRBV10-3 and TRBJ2-1, with a tentative D call TRBD2 (6 bases). The CDR3 runs 12 residues. Deletions cut 10 bases from V and 6 bases from J, with 13 bases between. Germline loops: CDR1 ENHRY, CDR2 SYGVKD. The CDR3 nucleotides are TGTGCCACCCGGGACTTGATCAATGAGCAGTTCTTC. This codes for CATRDLINEQFF.